This T cell receptor (beta chain) was observed in a study of blood T cell repertoires in COVID-19. V trimming: 4 bases; J trimming: 4 bases; junction bases outside the gene matches: 18. The CDR3 extends over 18 amino acids. CDR1 and CDR2 from the germline V gene are MGHRA and YSYEKL. In the original processing: Researchers report that nucleated cell counts were estimated from reference gene primer amplification. Method: immunoSEQ multiplex PCR; TCRdb's copy keeps in-frame clones and lacks some. V, J and clone size are those of that table, while D and trimming were read from the DNA. The table lists under 400,000 clones, about 91% of them singletons, with 1.5% to 2% in the top ten.

The sample was peripheral blood. The gene calls are TRBV4-1 and TRBJ1-2; 7 bases are shared with TRBD1. The clonotype comes from a woman aged 25-40 years with COVID-19, enrolled during active disease. The CDR3 coding sequence is TGCGCCAGCAGCCCCTCCCAAGGGAACAGGGGAAAGTCCTATGGCTACACCTTC. This codes for CASSPSQGNRGKSYGYTF.